These T cell receptor beta chains were read from a single sample in a study of blood T cell repertoires in COVID-19. Sequenced by immunoSEQ multiplex PCR; TCRdb stores in-frame clones only, minus some. The sample consists of approximately 82,000 clones, around four fifths of them appearing once. The sequenced sample consisted of peripheral blood. The receptors originated from a woman aged 55-69 years with acute or convalescent COVID-19. Both conserved end residues are part of each CDR3. A D gene is named only where the DNA matches it firmly. Rows give clone size only sometimes, using once, few, many, or a class for an expanded clone.

V gene,D gene,clone size,J gene,CDR3 DNA,CDR3 protein
TRBV6-1,.,.,TRBJ1-1,TGTGCCAGCAGTGAAAAAGTCTGGACAGATCCTTATAACACTGAAGCTTTCTTT,CASSEKVWTDPYNTEAFF
TRBV28,.,.,TRBJ1-2,TGTGCCAGCAAGCAGGGCAGGGACTATGGCTACACCTTC,CASKQGRDYGYTF
TRBV5-1,.,.,TRBJ2-5,TGCGCCAGCAGCTTGGCGCGGGAATGGGGGGAGACCCAGTACTTC,CASSLAREWGETQYF
TRBV5-1,TRBD2,.,TRBJ2-7,TGCGCCAGCAGCTTGGCGTCTAGCGGGAGCTACGAGCAGTACTTC,CASSLASSGSYEQYF
TRBV7-7,TRBD2,.,TRBJ2-1,TGTGCTAGCAGCTTGGGACTAGCGGCCAATGAGCAGTTCTTC,CASSLGLAANEQFF
TRBV25-1,.,.,TRBJ1-1,TGTGCCAGCAGTGGTGGAGGGGTTTTGACGAACACTGAAGCTTTCTTT,CASSGGGVLTNTEAFF
TRBV2,TRBD1,.,TRBJ2-7,TGTGCCAGCATGGTGGGCAGGGGGACCGAGCAGTACTTC,CASMVGRGTEQYF
TRBV25-1,.,once,TRBJ2-7,TGTGCCAGCAGTGAAAGGGGGGGACGGGACTACGAGCAGTACTTC,CASSERGGRDYEQYF
TRBV6-2/TRBV6-3,TRBD2,once,TRBJ2-3,TGTGCCAGCAGCCCTACGCCTAGCGGGGACACAGATACGCAGTATTTT,CASSPTPSGDTDTQYF
TRBV5-1,.,.,TRBJ2-7,TGCGCCAGCAGCGGGGTAGCAGGGTCCTACGAGCAGTACTTC,CASSGVAGSYEQYF